The present T cell receptor (beta chain) was sequenced within a study of shared T cell receptors in the human thymus. Method: immunoSEQ multiplex PCR; TCRdb's copy keeps in-frame clones and lacks some. The table records 700,000 or so clones, 80% to 90% of them present only once. Per the germline V gene, CDR1 is SGHTA and CDR2 is FQGTGA. This CDR3 is 13 amino acids long. V gave up 5 bases and J gave up 4 bases, with 11 bases separating them. These data are also associated with another study on human thymus T cells. As that report states: Thymus tissue for the work was resected from patients undergoing corrective heart surgery. Thymic and blood repertoires showed apparently biased V and J gene usage. Related work found strong thymic repertoire overlap between unrelated individuals.

This TCR was sampled from a girl under three years old with a congenital heart defect. The source material was thymocytes. The gene calls are TRBV7-3 and TRBJ1-2; D gene uncertain. CDR3 in amino acids: CASSPRGGYGYTF. In DNA, the CDR3 is TGTGCCAGCAGCCCCCGGGGTGGCTATGGCTACACCTTC.